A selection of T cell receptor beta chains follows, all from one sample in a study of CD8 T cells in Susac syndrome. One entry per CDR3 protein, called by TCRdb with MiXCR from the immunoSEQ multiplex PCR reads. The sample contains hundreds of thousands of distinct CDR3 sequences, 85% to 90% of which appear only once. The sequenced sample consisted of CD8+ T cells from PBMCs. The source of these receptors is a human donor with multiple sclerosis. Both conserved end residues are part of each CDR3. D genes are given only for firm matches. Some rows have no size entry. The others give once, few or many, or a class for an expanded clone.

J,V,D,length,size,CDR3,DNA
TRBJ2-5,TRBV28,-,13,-,CASTSGTLETQYF,TGTGCCAGCACTTCGGGCACTCTGGAGACCCAGTACTTC
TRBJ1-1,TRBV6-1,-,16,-,CASSEGPGSMNTEAFF,TGTGCCAGCAGTGAGGGGCCAGGGAGCATGAACACTGAAGCTTTCTTT
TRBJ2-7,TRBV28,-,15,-,CASRPWGGSGYEQYF,TGTGCCAGCAGGCCCTGGGGAGGATCAGGCTACGAGCAGTACTTC
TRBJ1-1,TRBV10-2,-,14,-,CASSESRGGTEAFF,TGCGCCAGCAGTGAGTCGAGGGGGGGCACTGAAGCTTTCTTT
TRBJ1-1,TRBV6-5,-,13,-,CASSYSPSAEAFF,TGTGCCAGCAGTTACTCGCCGTCAGCTGAAGCTTTCTTT
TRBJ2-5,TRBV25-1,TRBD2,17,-,CASSERGGPSGQETQYF,TGTGCCAGCAGTGAACGGGGTGGGCCTAGCGGTCAAGAGACCCAGTACTTC
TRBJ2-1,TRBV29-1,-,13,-,CSVVALLHNEQFF,TGCAGCGTTGTGGCACTTCTGCACAATGAGCAGTTCTTC
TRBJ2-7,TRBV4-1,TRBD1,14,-,CASSHTDRDYEQYF,TGCGCCAGCAGCCATACCGACAGGGACTACGAGCAGTACTTC
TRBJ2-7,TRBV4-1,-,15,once,CASSTPGESSYEQYF,TGCGCCAGCAGTACCCCAGGGGAGAGCTCCTACGAGCAGTACTTC
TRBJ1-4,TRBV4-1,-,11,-,CASSSDERLFF,TGCGCCAGCAGCTCAGACGAAAGACTGTTTTTT
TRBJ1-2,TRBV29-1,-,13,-,CSVRIWKNYGYTF,TGCAGCGTTCGAATCTGGAAGAACTATGGCTACACCTTC
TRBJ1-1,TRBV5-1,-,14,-,CASSLEGLSTEAFF,TGCGCCAGCAGCTTGGAAGGGTTGAGCACTGAAGCTTTCTTT
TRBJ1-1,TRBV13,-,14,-,CASSLVARGAEAFF,TGTGCCAGCAGCTTAGTAGCCAGGGGAGCTGAAGCTTTCTTT
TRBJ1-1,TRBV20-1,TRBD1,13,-,CSATEGGGKEAFF,TGCAGTGCTACCGAGGGAGGGGGCAAGGAAGCTTTCTTT
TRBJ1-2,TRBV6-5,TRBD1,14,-,CASSLSTGGFGYTF,TGTGCCAGCAGTTTATCAACAGGGGGCTTTGGCTACACCTTC
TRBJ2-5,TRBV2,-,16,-,CASSDEGRLEQETQYF,TGTGCCAGCAGTGATGAGGGGCGGTTGGAGCAAGAGACCCAGTACTTC
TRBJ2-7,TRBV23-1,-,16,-,CASPTIGGAVSYEQYF,TGCGCCAGCCCAACCATTGGAGGGGCCGTCTCCTACGAGCAGTACTTC
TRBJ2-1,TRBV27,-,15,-,CASSFAASEYNEQFF,TGTGCCAGCAGTTTTGCGGCTAGCGAATACAATGAGCAGTTCTTC
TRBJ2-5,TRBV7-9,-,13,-,CASSLSLRETQYF,TGTGCCAGCAGCTTGAGTCTCCGAGAGACCCAGTACTTC
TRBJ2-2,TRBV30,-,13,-,CAWPGPNTGELFF,TGTGCCTGGCCGGGACCGAACACCGGGGAGCTGTTTTTT
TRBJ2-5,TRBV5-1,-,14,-,CASSLARATVDQYF,TGCGCCAGCAGCTTGGCACGGGCCACAGTGGACCAGTACTTC
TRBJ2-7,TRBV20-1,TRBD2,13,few,CSARDSGSGEQYF,TGCAGTGCTAGAGATAGCGGGAGCGGCGAGCAGTACTTC
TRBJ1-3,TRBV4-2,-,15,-,CASSPSLALENTIYF,TGTGCCAGCAGCCCGAGCCTTGCGCTTGAAAACACCATATATTTT
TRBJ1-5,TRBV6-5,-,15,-,CASSYFAGANQPQHF,TGTGCCAGCAGTTACTTTGCAGGGGCCAATCAGCCCCAGCATTTT
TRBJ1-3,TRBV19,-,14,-,CASSITASGNTIYF,TGTGCCAGTAGTATTACGGCCTCTGGAAACACCATATATTTT
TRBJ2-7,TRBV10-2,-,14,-,CASSDMGSSYEQYF,TGCGCCAGCAGTGATATGGGTTCCTCCTACGAGCAGTACTTC
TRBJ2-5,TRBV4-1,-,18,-,CASSQDFRGGKSSETQYF,TGCGCCAGCAGCCAAGATTTTCGAGGAGGGAAATCCTCAGAGACCCAGTACTTC
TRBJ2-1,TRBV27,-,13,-,CASSGLGGDEQFF,TGTGCCAGCAGCGGGCTAGGAGGCGATGAGCAGTTCTTC
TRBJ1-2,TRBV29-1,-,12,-,CSVESRYYGYTF,TGCAGCGTTGAAAGTAGATACTATGGCTACACCTTC
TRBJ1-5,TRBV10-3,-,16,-,CAIAPESGTNNQPQHF,TGTGCCATCGCCCCAGAATCGGGCACAAACAATCAGCCCCAGCATTTT
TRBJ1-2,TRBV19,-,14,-,CASSYETGAYGYTF,TGTGCCAGTAGTTATGAAACAGGAGCTTATGGCTACACCTTC
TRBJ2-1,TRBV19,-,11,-,CASSLEDEQFF,TGTGCCAGTAGCCTTGAGGATGAGCAGTTCTTC
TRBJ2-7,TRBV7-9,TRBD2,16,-,CASSSGLAGGSYEQYF,TGTGCCAGCAGCTCCGGACTAGCGGGAGGTTCCTACGAGCAGTACTTC
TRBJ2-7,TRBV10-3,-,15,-,CAISEPSTSPHEQYF,TGTGCCATCAGTGAGCCATCCACCTCCCCCCACGAGCAGTACTTC
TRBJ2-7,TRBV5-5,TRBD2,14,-,CASKAASGSYEQYF,TGTGCCAGCAAGGCGGCTAGCGGGAGTTACGAGCAGTACTTC
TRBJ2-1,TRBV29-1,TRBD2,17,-,CSVMGLAGPHALNEQFF,TGCAGCGTAATGGGACTAGCGGGGCCCCACGCCCTCAATGAGCAGTTCTTC
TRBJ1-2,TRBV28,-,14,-,CASSYRNHRSGYTF,TGTGCCAGCAGTTACCGGAACCACCGTTCTGGCTACACCTTC
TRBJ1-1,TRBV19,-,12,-,CASSWGQSEAFF,TGTGCCAGTAGTTGGGGGCAGAGTGAAGCTTTCTTT
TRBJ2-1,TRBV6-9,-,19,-,CASSFHTLGEGVCYNEQFF,TGTGCCAGCAGTTTCCATACCCTGGGGGAAGGGGTTTGTTACAATGAGCAGTTCTTC
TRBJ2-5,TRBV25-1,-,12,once,CASSPVQETQYF,TGTGCCAGCAGTCCGGTCCAAGAGACCCAGTACTTC
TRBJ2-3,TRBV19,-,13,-,CASSFHRGTSQYF,TGTGCCAGTAGTTTTCACCGCGGGACATCACAGTATTTT
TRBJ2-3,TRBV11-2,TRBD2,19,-,CASSLGASGSRLAVHTQYF,TGTGCCAGCAGCTTAGGGGCGAGCGGGAGTCGATTGGCCGTTCATACGCAGTATTTT
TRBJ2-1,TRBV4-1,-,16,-,CASSPDYQISYNEQFF,TGCGCCAGCAGCCCTGACTACCAAATCTCCTACAATGAGCAGTTCTTC
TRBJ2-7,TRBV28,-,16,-,CASTPLALGRRHEQYF,TGTGCCAGCACCCCCCTAGCGTTAGGACGGAGGCACGAGCAGTACTTC
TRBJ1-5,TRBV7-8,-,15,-,CASSLDQPSNQPQHF,TGTGCCAGCAGCTTAGATCAGCCAAGCAATCAGCCCCAGCATTTT
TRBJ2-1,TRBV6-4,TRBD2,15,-,CASSDLAGGNNEQFF,TGTGCCAGCAGTGACCTAGCGGGGGGGAACAATGAGCAGTTCTTC
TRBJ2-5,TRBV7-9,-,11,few,CASSLAETQYF,TGTGCCAGCAGCTTGGCGGAGACCCAGTACTTC
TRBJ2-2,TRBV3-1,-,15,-,CASSQVGAGTGELFF,TGTGCCAGCAGCCAAGTGGGGGCTGGCACCGGGGAGCTGTTTTTT
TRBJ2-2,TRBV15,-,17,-,CATSNWGRIKNTGELFF,TGTGCCACCAGCAACTGGGGACGGATTAAGAACACCGGGGAGCTGTTTTTT
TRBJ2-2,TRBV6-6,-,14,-,CASSYLENTGELFF,TGTGCCAGCAGTTACTTAGAGAACACCGGGGAGCTGTTTTTT
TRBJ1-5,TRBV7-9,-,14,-,CASSIGQSNQPQHF,TGTGCCAGCAGTATTGGACAGAGCAATCAGCCCCAGCATTTT
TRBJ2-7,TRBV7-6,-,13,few,CASSIDSTYEQYF,TGTGCCAGCAGCATTGACAGTACCTACGAGCAGTACTTC
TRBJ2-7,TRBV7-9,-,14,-,CASSFGEETYEQYF,TGTGCCAGCAGCTTTGGCGAGGAGACCTACGAGCAGTACTTC
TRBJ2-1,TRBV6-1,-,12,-,CASSTLGGEQFF,TGTGCCAGCAGTACCTTGGGGGGTGAGCAGTTCTTC
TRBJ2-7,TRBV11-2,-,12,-,CASAWSNYEQYF,TGTGCCAGCGCGTGGAGTAACTACGAGCAGTACTTC
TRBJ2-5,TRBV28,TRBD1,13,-,CASSFGTGKTQYF,TGTGCCAGCAGTTTCGGGACAGGGAAGACCCAGTACTTC
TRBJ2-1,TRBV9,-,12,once,CASSGDGDEQFF,TGTGCCAGCAGCGGGGATGGGGATGAGCAGTTCTTC
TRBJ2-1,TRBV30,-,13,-,CAWSVRAYNEQFF,TGTGCCTGGAGTGTACGAGCTTACAATGAGCAGTTCTTC
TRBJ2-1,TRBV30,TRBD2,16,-,CAWSVPYQRGEVEQFF,TGTGCCTGGAGTGTACCATACCAGCGGGGGGAGGTTGAGCAGTTCTTC